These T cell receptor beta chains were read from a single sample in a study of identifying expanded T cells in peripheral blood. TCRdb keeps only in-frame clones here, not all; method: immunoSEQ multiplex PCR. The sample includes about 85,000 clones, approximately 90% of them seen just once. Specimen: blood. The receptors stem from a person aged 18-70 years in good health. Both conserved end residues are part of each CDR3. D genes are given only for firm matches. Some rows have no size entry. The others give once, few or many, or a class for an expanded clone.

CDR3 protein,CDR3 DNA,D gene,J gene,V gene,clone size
CASKRASGGQRVCGEQYF,TGTGCCAGTAAGAGGGCTAGCGGGGGGCAACGGGTCTGCGGGGAGCAGTACTTC,.,TRBJ2-7,TRBV21-1,.
CASSDRDRGRDEQYF,TGTGCCAGCAGCGACCGGGACAGGGGGCGGGACGAGCAGTACTTC,TRBD1,TRBJ2-7,TRBV11-2,.
CASSLGVGAPRTTEAFF,TGTGCCAGCAGCTTAGGGGTGGGAGCACCCCGAACGACTGAAGCTTTCTTT,.,TRBJ1-1,TRBV7-2,.
CASNNLGFRTDTQYF,TGTGCCAGCAATAATCTGGGGTTCCGCACAGATACGCAGTATTTT,.,TRBJ2-3,TRBV28,.
CASSLNAGRTEAFF,TGTGCCAGCAGCTTAAACGCGGGGAGAACTGAAGCTTTCTTT,.,TRBJ1-1,TRBV11-2,.
CASSFHPPGKNIQYF,TGTGCCAGCAGTTTTCATCCCCCAGGGAAAAACATTCAGTACTTC,.,TRBJ2-4,TRBV28,.
CATLQGLGYTGELFF,TGTGCCACTTTACAGGGACTAGGGTACACCGGGGAGCTGTTTTTT,TRBD2,TRBJ2-2,TRBV19,.
CASSVTGGATDTQYF,TGTGCCAGCAGCGTGACAGGCGGGGCCACAGATACGCAGTATTTT,.,TRBJ2-3,TRBV7-9,.
CASSMMTGDEQFF,TGCGCCAGCAGTATGATGACAGGAGATGAGCAGTTCTTC,.,TRBJ2-1,TRBV10-1,.
CASRGTSSYEQYF,TGCGCCAGCCGGGGGACGTCCTCCTACGAGCAGTACTTC,.,TRBJ2-7,TRBV5-1,.
CASSLVVGDGGQPQHF,TGTGCCAGCAGCTTAGTAGTCGGGGATGGGGGTCAGCCCCAGCATTTT,.,TRBJ1-5,TRBV7-8,.
CSVTSAATQYF,TGCAGCGTGACCTCCGCGGCGACCCAGTACTTC,.,TRBJ2-5,TRBV29-1,.
CSVSWGPDGGYTF,TGCAGCGTAAGCTGGGGGCCGGACGGTGGCTACACCTTC,.,TRBJ1-2,TRBV29-1,.
CASSPGHRTDTQYF,TGTGCCAGCAGCCCAGGGCACCGCACAGATACGCAGTATTTT,.,TRBJ2-3,TRBV2,.
CASSLEGRGPETQYF,TGTGCCAGCAGCTTAGAGGGGAGGGGGCCGGAGACCCAGTACTTC,.,TRBJ2-5,TRBV7-9,.
CASSSPGELFF,TGTGCCAGCAGCTCCCCAGGGGAGCTGTTTTTT,.,TRBJ2-2,TRBV7-9,.
CASSEVGTGYSPLHF,TGTGCCAGCAGTGAAGTCGGGACAGGCTATTCACCCCTCCACTTT,TRBD1,TRBJ1-6,TRBV2,once
CASSQLAGGPNSYEQYF,TGTGCCAGCAGCCAACTAGCGGGGGGACCAAACTCCTACGAGCAGTACTTC,TRBD2,TRBJ2-7,TRBV7-9,.
CASSLVQGIPEAFF,TGCGCCAGCAGCTTGGTACAGGGGATCCCTGAAGCTTTCTTT,TRBD1,TRBJ1-1,TRBV5-1,.